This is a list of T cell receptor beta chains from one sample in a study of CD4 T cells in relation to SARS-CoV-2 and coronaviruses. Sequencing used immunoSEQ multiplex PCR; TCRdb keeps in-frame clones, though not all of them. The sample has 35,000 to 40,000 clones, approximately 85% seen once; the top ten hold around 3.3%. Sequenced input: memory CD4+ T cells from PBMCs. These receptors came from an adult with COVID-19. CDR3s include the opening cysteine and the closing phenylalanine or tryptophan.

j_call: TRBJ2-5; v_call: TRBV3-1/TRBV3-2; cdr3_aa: CASTVGGETQYF
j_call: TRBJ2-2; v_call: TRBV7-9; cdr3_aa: CASSFQGPNTGELFF
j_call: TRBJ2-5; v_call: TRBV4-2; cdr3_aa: CASSQELAGGPSTETQYF
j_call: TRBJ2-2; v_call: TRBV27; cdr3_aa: CASSYRTGGTGELFF
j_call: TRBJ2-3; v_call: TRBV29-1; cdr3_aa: CSAQGGLAGGPRDTQYF
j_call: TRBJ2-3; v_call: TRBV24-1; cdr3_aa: CATSDPGQGTDTQYF
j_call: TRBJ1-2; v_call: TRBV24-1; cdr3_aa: CATSDLLPGQGFRYTF
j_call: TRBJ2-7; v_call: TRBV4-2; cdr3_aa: CASSQSSYEQYF
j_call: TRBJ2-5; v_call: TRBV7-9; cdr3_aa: CASSLGGREWETQYF
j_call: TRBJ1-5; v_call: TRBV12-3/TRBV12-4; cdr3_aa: CASSLTDQPQHF
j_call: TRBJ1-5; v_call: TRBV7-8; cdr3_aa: CASRRDRGGQPQHF
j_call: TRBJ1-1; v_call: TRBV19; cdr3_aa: CASSIDLFGTGVTEAFF
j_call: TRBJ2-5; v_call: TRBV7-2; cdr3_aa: CASSRKVSRGLETQYF
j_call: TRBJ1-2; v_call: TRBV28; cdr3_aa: CASSLNRPYGYTF
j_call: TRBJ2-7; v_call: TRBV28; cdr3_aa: CASSSPGTGSYEQYF
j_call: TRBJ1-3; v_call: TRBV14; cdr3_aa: CASSQNLGNTIYF
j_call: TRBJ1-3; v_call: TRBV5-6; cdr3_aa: CASSFGNTIYF
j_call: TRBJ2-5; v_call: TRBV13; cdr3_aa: CASSKQGRGSQETQYF
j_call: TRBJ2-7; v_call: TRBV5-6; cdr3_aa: CASSLGLAGVTYEQYF
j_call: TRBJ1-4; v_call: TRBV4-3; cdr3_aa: CASSQETRGYEKLFF
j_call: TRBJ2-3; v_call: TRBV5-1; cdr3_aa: CASSQGLAGLSDTQYF
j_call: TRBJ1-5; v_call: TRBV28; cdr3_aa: CASNRGPTRGGGNQPQHF
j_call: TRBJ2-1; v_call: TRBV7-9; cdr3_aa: CASRPSLGGSDEQFF
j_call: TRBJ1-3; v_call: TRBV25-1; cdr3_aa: CASSLAGQITGNTIYF
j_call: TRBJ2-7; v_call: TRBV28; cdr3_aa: CASSSTSDRVGYEQYF
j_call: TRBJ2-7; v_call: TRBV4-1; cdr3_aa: CASSQRSGSYYEQYF
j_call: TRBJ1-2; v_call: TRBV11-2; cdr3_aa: CASSIGGGGYTF
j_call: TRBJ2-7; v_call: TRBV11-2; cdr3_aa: CASKSFRGEGLLGEQYF
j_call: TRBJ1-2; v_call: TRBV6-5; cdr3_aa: CASTSNYGYTF
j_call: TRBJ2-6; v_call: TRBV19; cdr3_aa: CASSILTGGSGANVLTF
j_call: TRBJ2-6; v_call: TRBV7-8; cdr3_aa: CASSLPRMAGANVLTF
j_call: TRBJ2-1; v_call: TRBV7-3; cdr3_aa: CASSSTGTSGGAYNEQFF
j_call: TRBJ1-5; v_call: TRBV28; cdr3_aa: CASSLGFGRGPQAGNQPQHF
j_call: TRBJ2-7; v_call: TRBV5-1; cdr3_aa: CASSSGLAGFGEQYF
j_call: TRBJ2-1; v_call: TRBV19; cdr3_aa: CASTPTGGAYEQFF
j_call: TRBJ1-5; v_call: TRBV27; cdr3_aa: CASRSLEQNNQPQHF
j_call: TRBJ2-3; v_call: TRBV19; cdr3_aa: CASSLPAPAGGSDTQYF
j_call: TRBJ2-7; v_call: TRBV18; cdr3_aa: CASSPSPGTSGSTSYEQYF
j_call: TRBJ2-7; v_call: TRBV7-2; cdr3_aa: CASSLFTSRAYEQYF
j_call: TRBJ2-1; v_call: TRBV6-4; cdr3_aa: CASSDSDNNEQFF
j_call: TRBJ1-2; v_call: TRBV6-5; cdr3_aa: CASSYTYSSGGNGYTF
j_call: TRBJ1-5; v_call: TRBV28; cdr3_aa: CASNLQHGDNQPQHF
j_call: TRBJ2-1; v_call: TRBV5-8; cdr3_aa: CASSARDAPSNEQFF
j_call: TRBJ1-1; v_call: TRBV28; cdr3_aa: CASSLRGFSLKNTEAFF
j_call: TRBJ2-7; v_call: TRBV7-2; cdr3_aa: CASSLVAQGIYEQYF
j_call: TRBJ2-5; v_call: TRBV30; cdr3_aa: CAWLAGGHKETQYF
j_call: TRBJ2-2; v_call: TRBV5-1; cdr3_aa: CASSLVRGGGTGELFF